These 26 T cell receptor beta chains were sequenced from one sample in a study of T cells after yellow fever vaccination. TCRdb called the 5' RACE reads again in MiXCR, with one record for every CDR3 protein. The table lists hundreds of thousands of distinct CDR3 sequences, about 17% of them singletons. Sequencing was performed on PBMCs, taken before the yellow fever booster vaccination. The source is a man aged 18 to 29 who received the YFV17D yellow fever vaccine.

This clonotype was counted a few times. V is TRBV27 and J is TRBJ2-3; 8 bases are shared with TRBD1. CDR3 length equals 16 residues. CDR1 and CDR2 (germline): MNHEY, SMNVEV (reference sequence). The ends lost 5 bases at V and 0 bases at J; junction bases unmatched: 7. The CDR3 nucleotides are TGTGCCAGCAGTGCGAGACAGGGGATAAGCACAGATACGCAGTATTTT. Amino acids: CASSARQGISTDTQYF.

CDR3 residues: CSAKRLAGAPYQETQYF. Written as DNA, the CDR3 is TGCAGTGCTAAGAGACTAGCGGGGGCTCCGTACCAAGAGACCCAGTACTTC. The V and J genes are TRBV20-1 and TRBJ2-5, with 12 positions matching TRBD2. V lost 4 bases to trimming and J lost 0 bases; unmatched junction nucleotides: 9. Germline CDR1 DFQATT, CDR2 SNEGSKA (reference sequence). There are 17 residues in the CDR3.

The sample holds a few counts of this clonotype. This sequence joins TRBV5-1 and TRBJ2-2; D is undetermined. Per the germline V gene, CDR1 is SGHRS and CDR2 is YFSETQ. The CDR3 totals 14 residues. V shed 0 bases and J shed 6 bases, with 9 bases lying between them. CDR3 sequence: CASSLDPTPGELFF. The CDR3 region has the DNA TGCGCCAGCAGCTTGGATCCGACACCCGGGGAGCTGTTTTTT.

This clonotype was counted ten times or more. CDR3 sequence (DNA): TGCAGTGCTAACTTTGGGGGGCGCTACGAGACCCAGTACTTC. This translates into CSANFGGRYETQYF. The V and J genes are TRBV20-1 and TRBJ2-5; D tentatively reads TRBD1 or TRBD2 (6 bases each). The length of the CDR3 is 14 residues. V was cut by 4 bases and J by 5 bases, with 17 bases left in between. Germline lookup yields CDR1 DFQATT and CDR2 SNEGSKA (reference sequence).

This chain links TRBV2 with TRBJ2-5; D might be TRBD1 or TRBD2, each matching 6 bases. The V end lost 8 bases, the J end lost 7 bases, and 14 bases lay between the germline ends. Germline V lookup: CDR1 SNHLY, CDR2 FYNNEI. The CDR3 consists of 12 residues. The CDR3 region is CASQSRGGTQYF. The CDR3 nucleotides read TGTGCCAGCCAGAGCAGGGGAGGGACCCAGTACTTC.

In this sample, this clonotype turned up a few times. The rearrangement links TRBV4-1 to TRBJ2-2, with D possibly matching TRBD2 (6 bases). V lost 7 bases and J lost 3, with 12 bases in between. The CDR3 loop spans 14 amino acids. Looked up from germline, CDR1 is MGHRA and CDR2 is YSYEKL. The CDR3 loop reads CASTPAGHTGELFF. In DNA form, the CDR3 reads TGCGCCAGCACCCCGGCGGGGCACACCGGGGAGCTGTTTTTT.

The V and J genes are TRBV4-3 and TRBJ2-2, with D possibly matching TRBD2 (5 bases). Germline-derived CDR1 and CDR2 are LGHNA and YSLEER. This CDR3 is 13 amino acids long. Trimming removed 2 bases at V and 5 bases at J, with 6 bases between. The CDR3: CASSQRRTGELFF. In nucleotides, the CDR3 is TGCGCCAGCAGCCAACGGAGGACCGGGGAGCTGTTTTTT.

This clonotype has only a few counts. This chain uses TRBV27 with TRBJ1-5; D is possibly TRBD1 (6 bases). CDR3 length equals 13 residues. Germline loops: CDR1 MNHEY, CDR2 SMNVEV (reference sequence). The ends were cut back, 3 bases at V and 15 bases at J, with 18 bases in the middle. The CDR3: CASSFRLQGPGHF. The DNA of the CDR3 is TGTGCCAGCAGTTTTCGATTACAGGGCCCGGGGCATTTT.

The gene calls are TRBV5-1 and TRBJ1-1; D is ambiguous. CDR3 size: 17 residues. V was cut by 5 bases and J by 0 bases, with 20 bases left in between. Germline V gene data show CDR1 as SGHRS and CDR2 as YFSETQ. The CDR3 here is CASSLRAGVSMNTEAFF. The CDR3 coding sequence is TGCGCCAGCAGTTTAAGGGCAGGCGTAAGCATGAACACTGAAGCTTTCTTT.

The CDR3 loop reads CSAPSTKNIQYF. The CDR3 DNA reads TGCAGCGCCCCCTCAACCAAAAACATTCAGTACTTC. The chain couples TRBV29-1 to TRBJ2-4; D is undetermined. Trimming cost V 7 bases and J 2 bases, with 9 bases left between them. From germline, CDR1 is SQVTM and CDR2 ANQGSEA. This CDR3 has 12 amino acids.

In its sample, this clonotype was seen a few times. CDR3 nucleotides: TGTGCCAGCAACCCGAGAGGGACAGGGGGCAGCACAGATACGCAGTATTTT. The encoded protein is CASNPRGTGGSTDTQYF. V and J are TRBV9 and TRBJ2-3, with 12 bases identical to TRBD1. Germline values: CDR1 SGDLS, CDR2 YYNGEE. Germline trimming cut 6 bases from V and 0 bases from J; bases unmatched to any gene: 8. The CDR3 totals 17 residues.

This clonotype was detected a few times. V and J are TRBV14 and TRBJ2-5; 16 bases are shared with TRBD2. Germline lookup yields CDR1 SGHDN and CDR2 FVKESK. Trimming took 0 bases from V and 2 from J; bases not matched to a gene: 3. The CDR3 runs 18 residues. The CDR3 sequence: CASSQEWGLAGGQETQYF. Here the CDR3 DNA reads TGTGCCAGCAGCCAAGAATGGGGACTAGCGGGGGGGCAAGAGACCCAGTACTTC. Variable domain in full (rest from reference TRBV14 and TRBJ2-5): EAGVTQFPSHSVIEKGQTVTLRCDPISGHDNLYWYRRVMGKEIKFLLHFVKESKQDESGMPNNRFLAERTGGTYSTLKVQPAELEDSGVYFCASSQEWGLAGGQETQYFGPGTRLLVL.

Here the CDR3 reads CASSPTGSSNQPQHF. Here the CDR3 DNA reads TGTGCCAGTAGCCCGACCGGGAGTAGCAATCAGCCCCAGCATTTT. The chain is built from TRBV19 and TRBJ1-5; no clear D. The CDR3 consists of 15 residues. V gave up 6 bases and J gave up 0 bases, with 12 bases separating them. Germline V gene sequence: CDR1 LNHDA, CDR2 SQIVND (reference sequence).

J is TRBJ2-2 and V is TRBV5-4, with D possibly matching TRBD1 (6 bases). This CDR3 is built from 15 residues. Germline-derived CDR1 and CDR2 are SGHNT and YYREEE (reference sequence). The V end was cut by 5 bases, the J end by 1 base, with 12 bases between. The CDR3 nucleotides are TGTGCCAGCAGTTTTCCGGGACAGAACACCGGGGAGCTGTTTTTT. Residues: CASSFPGQNTGELFF.

The chain joins TRBV4-2 to TRBJ2-3, with D perhaps matching TRBD2 (5 bases). Trimming left V 3 bases short and J 2 bases short, with 12 bases between. Germline lookup yields CDR1 LGHNA and CDR2 YNFKEQ. CDR3 length equals 15 residues. The CDR3, as DNA: TGTGCCAGCAGCCAGAGGACTGGAACCACAGATACGCAGTATTTT. Amino acid sequence: CASSQRTGTTDTQYF.

The rearrangement links TRBV5-1 to TRBJ2-5; D is perhaps TRBD1 (6 bases). Trimming took 4 bases from V and 5 from J, leaving 18 bases between them. This CDR3 spans 15 amino acids. CDR1 and CDR2 from the germline V gene are SGHRS and YFSETQ. Here the CDR3 reads CASSATGFELETQYF. The DNA for the CDR3 is TGCGCCAGCAGCGCAACAGGGTTTGAGCTGGAGACCCAGTACTTC.

V gene TRBV7-8 combines with J gene TRBJ1-2; 9 nucleotides agree with TRBD1. V shed 0 bases and J 5 bases; nucleotides not matched to a gene: 7. The CDR3 loop spans 16 amino acids. Per the germline V gene, CDR1 is SGHVS and CDR2 is FQNEAQ. In nucleotides, the CDR3 is TGTGCCAGCAGCTTAGCGCTACCCGGACAGGGGTATGGCTACACCTTC. Protein product: CASSLALPGQGYGYTF.

V usage is TRBV20-1 and J usage is TRBJ1-3, with a tentative D call TRBD1 (5 bases). Deletions cut 3 bases from V and 2 bases from J, with 11 bases between. Germline V lookup: CDR1 DFQATT, CDR2 SNEGSKA (reference sequence). There are 14 residues in the CDR3. The CDR3 DNA reads TGCAGTGCTAGTCTATCGGGGGCTGGAAACACCATATATTTT. Encoded protein: CSASLSGAGNTIYF.

The V gene is TRBV7-6, the J gene TRBJ2-5; D is possibly TRBD1 (5 bases). Germline V gene sequence: CDR1 SGHVS, CDR2 FNYEAQ. The CDR3 totals 13 residues. Trimming removed 6 bases at V and 3 bases at J, with 11 bases between. The CDR3 reads CASRSGWEETQYF. CDR3 sequence (DNA): TGTGCCAGCAGATCAGGGTGGGAAGAGACCCAGTACTTC.

CDR3 loop: CSVGLAGVSYEQYF. For the CDR3, the DNA is TGCAGCGTTGGACTAGCGGGGGTTTCCTACGAGCAGTACTTC. This chain links TRBV29-1 with TRBJ2-7; 12 bases align to TRBD2. The junction had 2 bases not matched to a gene; V was cut back by 4 bases and J by 1 base. This CDR3 spans 14 amino acids. Germline loops: CDR1 SQVTM, CDR2 ANQGSEA.

V and J are TRBV12-3 or TRBV12-4 and TRBJ1-4; 7 bases are shared with TRBD1. This CDR3 spans 14 amino acids. V lost 6 bases, J lost 8 bases, and 9 bases stayed unmatched. CDR3 coding DNA: TGTGCCAGCAGGCGACAGGGAGGGAGAGAAAAACTGTTTTTT. Its translation: CASRRQGGREKLFF.

This clonotype has a handful of counts. V usage is TRBV7-2 and J usage is TRBJ2-1; 10 positions match TRBD2. With V trimmed by 6 bases and J by 1 base, 6 bases remained unmatched. Germline CDR1 reads SGHTA; CDR2 reads FQGNSA. This CDR3 spans 16 amino acids. CDR3 in amino acids: CASRFSLAGSYNEQFF. The DNA for the CDR3 is TGTGCCAGCAGGTTCTCACTAGCGGGGTCCTACAATGAGCAGTTCTTC.

This clonotype has a count of ten or more. For the CDR3, the DNA is TGCGCCAGCAGCCTTTCCCCGGGGGCGCCTCTAGGTAGCACAGATACGCAGTATTTT. Protein product: CASSLSPGAPLGSTDTQYF. The gene calls are TRBV4-1 and TRBJ2-3; D is perhaps TRBD1 or TRBD2 (6 bases each). This CDR3 region has 19 residues. Germline CDR1 is MGHRA and CDR2 is YSYEKL. Trimming left V 4 bases short and J 0 bases short, with 23 bases between.

This clonotype was found many times. The rearrangement joins TRBV20-1 to TRBJ2-2, with D possibly called TRBD1 or TRBD2 (6 bases each). Germline lookup yields CDR1 DFQATT and CDR2 SNEGSKA (reference sequence). The CDR3 extends over 14 amino acids. V was trimmed by 2 bases and J by 6 bases, leaving 13 bases between them. The CDR3 here is CSARPGAVAGELFF. The CDR3 DNA is TGCAGTGCTAGACCGGGGGCCGTTGCCGGGGAGCTGTTTTTT.

This chain links TRBV4-1 with TRBJ1-3; possible D gene TRBD1, 6 bases. V lost 1 base, J lost 6 bases, and 16 bases lay in between. The CDR3 length is 16 residues. Germline-derived CDR1 and CDR2 are MGHRA and YSYEKL. This CDR3 is CASSQGLRTVANTIYF. The CDR3 bases are TGCGCCAGCAGCCAAGGGCTAAGGACAGTGGCAAACACCATATATTTT.

The chain has TRBV6-6 and TRBJ1-5, with TRBD1 as a possible D gene (5 bases). The length of the CDR3 is 15 residues. The germline CDR1 and CDR2 sequences are MNHNY and SVGAGI (reference sequence). The V and J ends lost 5 bases and 2 bases respectively, with 13 bases between them. The CDR3 nucleotides read TGTGCCAGCAGTACCGCAGGAGGGGGCAATCAGCCCCAGCATTTT. Translation gives CASSTAGGGNQPQHF.